This T cell receptor (beta chain) comes out of a study of glioma-infiltrating T cells after dendritic cell vaccination. Study as a whole: Between the early 2000s and the early 2010s, patients got autologous tumor lysate-pulsed dendritic cell vaccines.

Sequenced by immunoSEQ multiplex PCR; TCRdb stores in-frame clones only, minus some. The sample has about 96,000 clones, about 80% seen once. The TCR sequence derives from a human donor with glioblastoma. The sequences come from blood, collected before dendritic cell vaccination.

CDR3 bases: TGTGCCAGCAGCGTAGGACAGGCTAATCAGCCCCAGCATTTT. Translated, it gives CASSVGQANQPQHF. The V gene is TRBV9, the J gene TRBJ1-5; TRBD1 might be the D (6 bases). Germline lookup yields CDR1 SGDLS and CDR2 YYNGEE. Trimming removed 0 bases from V and 4 bases from J, with 8 bases in between. The CDR3 is made up of 14 amino acids.